Following are 19 T cell receptor beta chains from one sample sequenced in a study of blood T cell repertoires in COVID-19. Generated by immunoSEQ multiplex PCR, the TCRdb table keeps only in-frame clones and is missing some. Of under 400,000 clones listed, nearly 90% are singletons. The source material was peripheral blood. These TCRs come from a young man with active or convalescent COVID-19.

This sequence joins TRBV19 and TRBJ2-1; 12 positions agree with TRBD2. From germline, CDR1 is LNHDA and CDR2 SQIVND (reference sequence). The CDR3 extends over 15 amino acids. Germline trimming cut 10 bases from V and 7 bases from J; bases unmatched to any gene: 11. The DNA of the CDR3 is TGTGCCACTAAGACTCTAGCGGGAGGGGGAAATGAGCAGTTCTTC. The encoded protein is CATKTLAGGGNEQFF. The whole variable domain, filled in from reference TRBV19 and TRBJ2-1, reads DGGITQSPKYLFRKEGQNVTLSCEQNLNHDAMYWYRQDPGQGLRLIYYSQIVNDFQKGDIAEGYSVSREKKESFPLTVTSAQKNPTAFYLCATKTLAGGGNEQFFGPGTRLTVL.

The chain links TRBV28 to TRBJ1-2; D gene unclear. The V end was cut by 1 base, the J end by 4 bases, with 16 bases between. The CDR3 has 16 amino acids. Germline CDR1 is MDHEN and CDR2 is SYDVKM. CDR3 region: CASSLSPMRGFYGYTF. DNA for the CDR3: TGTGCCAGCAGTTTATCCCCCATGCGGGGATTCTATGGCTACACCTTC.

The V gene is TRBV29-1, the J gene TRBJ1-1; tentatively, D is TRBD1 (6 bases). The germline V gene encodes CDR1 SQVTM and CDR2 ANQGSEA. The CDR3 consists of 15 residues. V lost 4 bases to trimming and J lost 4 bases, with 19 bases between them. The DNA for the CDR3 is TGCAGCGTTGCCCTCCTGACAGGCACGAGCACTGAAGCTTTCTTT. Its protein product is CSVALLTGTSTEAFF.

V usage is TRBV6-6 and J usage is TRBJ1-1, with 7 bases lining up with TRBD1. CDR3 length: 14 amino acids. Germline CDR1 MNHNY, CDR2 SVGAGI (reference sequence). Losses at the gene ends were 4 bases for V and 1 base for J; bases not matched to a gene: 3. The CDR3 sequence is CASSFGTANTEAFF. The CDR3 coding sequence is TGTGCCAGCAGTTTCGGGACAGCGAACACTGAAGCTTTCTTT.

V usage is TRBV19 and J usage is TRBJ1-4, with TRBD1 matching 9 bases. Trimming at V came to 6 bases and at J to 0 bases, leaving 11 bases not matched to a gene. CDR3 size: 18 residues. Germline V CDR1 and CDR2: LNHDA, SQIVND (reference sequence). In DNA, the CDR3 is TGTGCCAGTAGCCGGGACAGGGAGGCACTCGCAACTAATGAAAAACTGTTTTTT. This translates into CASSRDREALATNEKLFF.

The gene calls are TRBV4-2 and TRBJ2-3, with 12 bases aligning to TRBD2. CDR3 length: 18 residues. V dropped 1 base and J dropped 2; count of bases not matched to a gene: 7. Germline values: CDR1 LGHNA, CDR2 YNFKEQ. The CDR3 DNA reads as TGTGCCAGCAGCCAAGGCCTAGCGGGGGGGCCCCCCACAGATACGCAGTATTTT. Amino acids: CASSQGLAGGPPTDTQYF.

As concerns this clone: This CDR3 is also generated by other DNA sequences in the sample. The chain employs TRBV5-1 and TRBJ2-7; D remains ambiguous. V gave up 2 bases and J gave up 3 bases, with 9 bases separating them. The length of the CDR3 is 13 residues. Germline V gene lookup returns CDR1 SGHRS and CDR2 YFSETQ. DNA of the CDR3: TGCGCCAGCAGCTTAGCCGCCGGCTACGAGCAGTACTTC. Its translation is CASSLAAGYEQYF.

V and J are TRBV11-2 and TRBJ2-2, with D tentatively TRBD2 (6 bases). Trimming took 6 bases from V and 0 from J, leaving 11 bases between them. There are 15 residues in the CDR3. Per germline, CDR1 SGHAT and CDR2 FQNNGV. The DNA for the CDR3 is TGTGCCAGCAGTCGTGGACTAACGAACACCGGGGAGCTGTTTTTT. Encoded protein: CASSRGLTNTGELFF.

The chain links TRBV14 to TRBJ1-1; D uncertain. The length of the CDR3 is 13 residues. V gave up 4 bases and J gave up 3 bases, with 9 bases separating them. Per germline, CDR1 SGHDN and CDR2 FVKESK. This CDR3 reads CASSPSRYTEAFF. The CDR3 DNA reads as TGTGCCAGCAGCCCGTCCAGGTACACTGAAGCTTTCTTT.

The genes are TRBV7-9 and TRBJ2-2; D remains ambiguous. Germline V CDR1 and CDR2: SEHNR, FQNEAQ (reference sequence). V lost 2 bases and J lost 5, with 3 bases in between. There are 12 residues in the CDR3. The CDR3 protein is CASSLITGELFF. The CDR3 DNA is TGTGCCAGCAGCTTAATAACCGGGGAGCTGTTTTTT.

This chain joins TRBV7-9 and TRBJ2-7, with 12 bases that match TRBD1. J lost 4 bases, V lost 10 bases, and 14 bases had no gene match. Germline values: CDR1 SEHNR, CDR2 FQNEAQ (reference sequence). The CDR3 runs 16 residues. CDR3 loop: CATQIGGTGGTYEQYF. CDR3 DNA sequence: TGTGCCACCCAGATAGGAGGGACAGGGGGCACGTACGAGCAGTACTTC.

In DNA form, the CDR3 reads TGTGCCAGCAGCTTAGCGGGACAGACCGGGGAGCTGTTTTTT. Protein: CASSLAGQTGELFF. The chain recombines TRBV6-5 with TRBJ2-2, with a possible D match to TRBD2 (8 bases). Germline CDR1 and CDR2: MNHEY and SVGAGI. With 6 bases removed from V and 5 bases from J, the gap between germline ends came to 13 bases. The length of the CDR3 is 14 residues.

This clone appeared a few times. This chain uses TRBV4-2 with TRBJ2-2, with 8 bases identical to TRBD1. The CDR3 is 17 amino acids. Germline loops: CDR1 LGHNA, CDR2 YNFKEQ. J was trimmed by 0 bases and V by 1 base; bases with no gene match: 4. In nucleotides, the CDR3 is TGTGCCAGCAGCCAAGCACCGGGACAGGCGAACACCGGGGAGCTGTTTTTT. The encoded protein is CASSQAPGQANTGELFF.

The chain employs TRBV23-1 and TRBJ2-1, with TRBD1 as a possible D gene (7 bases). TRBV23-1 is filed as an ORF, its function uncertain. Trimming cost V 0 bases and J 5 bases, with 14 bases left between them. The CDR3 totals 16 residues. CDR3 sequence reads: CASSQSGGGDDNEQFF. DNA of the CDR3: TGCGCCAGCAGTCAATCAGGAGGGGGCGACGACAATGAGCAGTTCTTC.

The chain combines TRBV19 with TRBJ1-5; maybe TRBD1 (6 bases). CDR1 is LNHDA, CDR2 SQIVND, per germline (reference sequence). V dropped 0 bases and J dropped 1 base, with 10 bases sitting between them. CDR3 length: 16 amino acids. In DNA, the CDR3 is TGTGCCAGTAGTATAGATTGGCAGGGGAGCAATCAGCCCCAGCATTTT. It codes for CASSIDWQGSNQPQHF.

The rearrangement uses TRBV6-5 and TRBJ1-5; D is perhaps TRBD1 (6 bases). CDR1 and CDR2 from the germline V gene are MNHEY and SVGAGI. The CDR3 runs to 15 residues. The V end was cut by 6 bases, the J end by 1 base, with 13 bases between. CDR3 nucleotide sequence: TGTGCCAGCAGATTAGCCGGGACAAGCAATCAGCCCCAGCATTTT. It translates to CASRLAGTSNQPQHF.

The rearrangement joins TRBV7-3 to TRBJ2-7; 11 nucleotides line up with TRBD1. The CDR3 totals 15 residues. The junction had 8 bases not matched to a gene; V was cut back by 4 bases and J by 6 bases. The germline V gene has CDR1 SGHTA and CDR2 FQGTGA. The CDR3 here is CASSSRGQGVGEQYF. Here the CDR3 DNA reads TGTGCCAGCAGCTCTCGGGGACAGGGGGTTGGCGAGCAGTACTTC.

This chain connects TRBV9 to TRBJ1-2, with D possibly matching TRBD1 (6 bases). CDR3 size: 13 residues. The germline CDR1 and CDR2 sequences are SGDLS and YYNGEE. V lost 5 bases, J lost 8 bases, and 16 bases lay in between. The CDR3, as DNA: TGTGCCAGCAGTCGGACACTCCAGGGGGGCTACACCTTC. It yields the protein CASSRTLQGGYTF.

The V gene is TRBV18, the J gene TRBJ1-5; tentatively, D is TRBD1 (6 bases). Germline assignment: CDR1 KGHSH and CDR2 LQKENI. The CDR3 sequence is 14 residues long. The V gene lost 5 bases and the J gene lost 4 bases, with 12 bases spanning the gap. Written as DNA, the CDR3 is TGTGCCAGCTCAACCCAGACAGGAAATCAGCCCCAGCATTTT. It translates to CASSTQTGNQPQHF. Combining the CDR3 with reference TRBV18 and TRBJ1-5 gives the whole variable domain NAGVMQNPRHLVRRRGQEARLRCSPMKGHSHVYWYRQLPEEGLKFMVYLQKENIIDESGMPKERFSAEFPKEGPSILRIQQVVRGDSAAYFCASSTQTGNQPQHFGDGTRLSIL.